This T cell receptor (beta chain) derives from a study of blood T cell repertoires in COVID-19. Some clones are missing from TCRdb's copy, which holds only in-frame ones; the method was immunoSEQ multiplex PCR. The table has some 190,000 clones, under 80% seen once. Participants, 18 to 89 years old, spanned under 30 US areas. The V segment lost 8 bases and the J segment 4 bases; nucleotides outside the gene matches: 17. The CDR3 has 18 residues. From germline, CDR1 is LNHDA and CDR2 SQIVND (reference sequence). This clone was recorded many times. The V gene is TRBV19, the J gene TRBJ1-3, with 10 positions matching TRBD1. The specimen was PBMCs or T cells enriched from blood (not recorded which). This receptor was taken from a woman between 50 and 59 years old with acute COVID-19. The CDR3 reads CASHSRAGQGYGGNTIYF. The CDR3 DNA reads TGTGCCAGTCACAGCCGTGCGGGACAGGGGTACGGCGGAAACACCATATATTTT.